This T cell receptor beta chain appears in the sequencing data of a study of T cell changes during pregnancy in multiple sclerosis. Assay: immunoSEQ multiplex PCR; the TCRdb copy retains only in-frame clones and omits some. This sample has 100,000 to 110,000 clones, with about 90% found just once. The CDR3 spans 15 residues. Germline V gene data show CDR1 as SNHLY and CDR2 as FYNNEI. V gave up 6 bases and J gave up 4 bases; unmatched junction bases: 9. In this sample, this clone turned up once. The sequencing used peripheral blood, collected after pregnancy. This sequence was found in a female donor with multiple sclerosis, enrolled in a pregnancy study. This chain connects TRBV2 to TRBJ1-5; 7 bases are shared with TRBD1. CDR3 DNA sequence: TGTGCCAGCAGGACCACGGGACAGCAGAATCAGCCCCAGCATTTT. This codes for CASRTTGQQNQPQHF.